This T cell receptor (gamma chain) was sequenced during a study of Vδ1+ human thymocytes. Whole-study findings and limits: Thymic delta-chain repertoires held roughly 20% Vdelta2 sequences and few Vdelta3, despite high sort purity. In the thymus, TRG and TRD repertoires looked highly polyclonal with Gaussian CDR3 lengths. Unexpected Vdelta2 sequences could cause misinterpretation of bulk repertoire data. Many TRG clonotypes were shared between donors; TRD repertoires were essentially private.

Alphabeta T cells were depleted, then CD3+ Vdelta1+ Vdelta2- thymocytes were FACS-sorted. Sequences come from RNA converted to cDNA by reverse transcription. Multiplex PCR used pooled V-gene forward primers and a constant-region reverse primer to amplify CDR3s. TCRdb made new clone calls on the multiplex PCR reads using CATT. Of about 27,000 gamma-chain clones in the sample, around 20% were seen once. As regards this clone: Its antigen is not known.

This CDR3 comprises 14 residues. Unmatched junction bases numbered 10, after V lost 3 bases and J lost 5 bases. The V gene's germline CDR1 is VINAFY and CDR2 YDVSNSKD. The source is a boy under three years old who had congenital heart surgery. The specimen sequenced was Vdelta1+ gamma-delta thymocytes from the thymus. Indicated subset: FACS-sorted CD3+ TCRalphabeta- TCRVdelta1+ TCRVdelta2- thymocytes. V is TRGV5 and J is TRGJ1 or TRGJ2. The DNA for the CDR3 is TGTGCCACCTGGGACGCCCCTAGGGATTATAAGAAACTCTTT. Translation: CATWDAPRDYKKLF.